What follows are 25 T cell receptor beta chains derived from one specimen sequenced in a study of cytomegalovirus exposure and HLA in healthy donors. Primers included in the PCR were 60 Vbeta and 13 Jbeta primers. The data were produced by immunoSEQ multiplex PCR, yet TCRdb's version contains in-frame clones alone and is incomplete. The data contain about 100,000 clones, roughly four fifths of them singletons. Sequencing used PBMCs. The origin of the receptors is a male donor in good health and CMV-seropositive.

Concerning this clone: At one of its ends the junction is not consistent with the germline gene, which may arise from a read error. The chain links TRBV20-1 to TRBJ2-1, with D perhaps matching TRBD2 (6 bases). This CDR3 is built from 11 residues. CDR1 DFQATT and CDR2 SNEGSKA come from the germline V gene (reference sequence). The CDR3 is CSAYVTGLTIF. DNA for the CDR3: TGCAGTGCGTATGTTACGGGACTGACGATCTTC.

The chain uses TRBV10-3 and TRBJ1-4; D remains unclear. CDR3 length: 15 residues. CDR1 ENHRY and CDR2 SYGVKD come from the germline V gene. Deletions cut 0 bases from V and 5 bases from J, with 10 bases between. CDR3 sequence (DNA): TGTGCCATCAGTGAGTCGGGCAGTACCAATGAAAAACTGTTTTTT. Translation gives CAISESGSTNEKLFF.

V and J are TRBV19 and TRBJ2-7; perhaps TRBD1 as D (6 bases). The CDR3 consists of 15 residues. V was trimmed by 6 bases and J by 7 bases, leaving 22 bases between them. The germline gives CDR1 LNHDA, CDR2 SQIVND (reference sequence). The CDR3 nucleotides read TGTGCCAGTAGAACAGGGTCCCGTAAGGTATGGGAGCAGTACTTC. It translates to CASRTGSRKVWEQYF.

This clone was counted once. This chain joins TRBV10-3 and TRBJ2-7, with 8 bases lining up with TRBD1. This CDR3 comprises 14 residues. J was trimmed by 0 bases and V by 10 bases; bases with no gene match: 8. CDR1 and CDR2 (germline): ENHRY, SYGVKD. CDR3 residues: CATSGQGRSYEQYF. The CDR3 nucleotides read TGTGCCACTTCCGGACAGGGCCGCTCCTACGAGCAGTACTTC.

The V gene is TRBV16, the J gene TRBJ2-3; TRBD1 might be the D (6 bases). There are 17 residues in the CDR3. V lost 0 bases to trimming and J lost 0 bases, with 13 bases between them. Germline V gene data show CDR1 as KGHSY and CDR2 as FQNENV. DNA for the CDR3: TGTGCCAGCAGCCAATCCCCGACAGGAAGGAGCACAGATACGCAGTATTTT. Translated, it gives CASSQSPTGRSTDTQYF.

Points on this clone: This sample includes further DNA sequences coding for the same CDR3. V is TRBV2 and J is TRBJ1-1, with 8 bases fitting TRBD1. The CDR3 is made up of 13 amino acids. J lost 4 bases, V lost 6 bases, and 4 bases had no gene match. Germline lookup yields CDR1 SNHLY and CDR2 FYNNEI. The CDR3 protein is CASSTGQGTEAFF. The CDR3 DNA is TGTGCCAGCAGCACCGGACAGGGCACTGAAGCTTTCTTT.

The genes are TRBV2 and TRBJ2-5; tentatively, D is TRBD1 (6 bases). From germline, CDR1 is SNHLY and CDR2 FYNNEI. The CDR3 has 15 residues. V lost 7 bases and J lost 4, with 19 bases in between. Here the CDR3 reads CASIISWGRVETQYF. The CDR3 nucleotides read TGTGCCAGCATAATATCTTGGGGGCGCGTAGAGACCCAGTACTTC.

This clone was seen only a few times. CDR3 sequence reads: CASRLDRSTEAFF. The CDR3 DNA sequence: TGTGCCAGCAGACTTGACAGGTCGACGGAAGCTTTCTTT. The J gene is TRBJ1-1, the V gene TRBV6-5, with D possibly TRBD1 on 6 matching bases. Trimming left V 6 bases short and J 8 bases short, with 16 bases between. Germline V gene lookup returns CDR1 MNHEY and CDR2 SVGAGI. The CDR3 contains 13 residues.

J is TRBJ2-1 and V is TRBV7-9; 7 bases match TRBD1. CDR1 SEHNR and CDR2 FQNEAQ come from the germline V gene (reference sequence). This CDR3 is 12 amino acids long. With V trimmed by 7 bases and J by 5 bases, 2 bases remained unmatched. DNA of the CDR3: TGTGCCAGCAAAACAGGGGACAATGAGCAGTTCTTC. It yields the protein CASKTGDNEQFF.

A single count supports this clone. This chain uses TRBV7-6 with TRBJ1-5, with D perhaps TRBD1 (6 bases). Trimming removed 1 base from V and 5 bases from J, with 15 bases in between. Germline CDR1 is SGHVS and CDR2 is FNYEAQ. The CDR3 covers 16 residues. CDR3 in DNA: TGTGCCAGCAGCTTAGAGGAGTGGGGGCCGGATCAGCCCCAGCATTTT. Encoded protein: CASSLEEWGPDQPQHF.

V gene TRBV10-2 combines with J gene TRBJ2-7; a possible D gene is TRBD1 (7 bases). V was shortened by 6 bases and J by 1 base, with 13 bases between the two germline ends. Per germline, CDR1 WSHSY and CDR2 SAAADI. There are 14 residues in the CDR3. CDR3 amino acids: CASRGGQLSYEQYF. CDR3 bases: TGCGCCAGCAGGGGGGGACAGTTATCCTACGAGCAGTACTTC.

The rearrangement links TRBV28 to TRBJ1-5, with 11 nucleotides matching TRBD1. Germline lookup yields CDR1 MDHEN and CDR2 SYDVKM. The CDR3 runs 14 residues. The ends lost 5 bases at V and 5 bases at J; junction bases unmatched: 2. The CDR3 protein is CASSRTGGDQPQHF. The CDR3 DNA is TGTGCCAGCAGTAGGACAGGGGGCGATCAGCCCCAGCATTTT.

This clone showed up just once. The chain recombines TRBV7-9 with TRBJ2-7, with TRBD2 as a possible D gene (6 bases). V was pared by 7 bases and J by 6 bases, with 19 bases between. Per germline, CDR1 SEHNR and CDR2 FQNEAQ (reference sequence). This CDR3 region has 14 residues. In nucleotides, the CDR3 is TGTGCCAGCACCAATAATCGTGTGGGAGGCGAGCAGTACTTC. Protein: CASTNNRVGGEQYF.

The chain carries TRBV29-1 and TRBJ2-5; a possible D gene is TRBD2 (6 bases). V was trimmed by 3 bases and J by 11 bases, leaving 13 bases between them. The CDR3 has 11 residues. Germline V gene sequence: CDR1 SQVTM, CDR2 ANQGSEA. This chain's CDR3 is CSVEGTGEQYF. CDR3 nucleotides: TGCAGCGTTGAGGGGACTGGAGAGCAGTACTTC.

The V call is TRBV28, the J call TRBJ1-2, with D tentatively TRBD1 (6 bases). The CDR3 extends over 13 amino acids. Trimming shortened V by 7 bases and J by 4 bases, and 13 bases separated the two germline ends. CDR1 and CDR2 (germline): MDHEN, SYDVKM. Written as DNA, the CDR3 is TGTGCCAGCATCCAGGGGTTGGGCTATGGCTACACCTTC. This gives the protein CASIQGLGYGYTF.

This chain joins TRBV6-5 and TRBJ2-4; TRBD1 is a possible D gene (5 bases). The ends were cut back, 5 bases at V and 5 bases at J, with 13 bases in the middle. The germline CDR1 and CDR2 sequences are MNHEY and SVGAGI. The CDR3 has 14 amino acids. The CDR3 DNA reads TGTGCCAGCAGTCAAAGGGGCAGAGAAAACATTCAGTACTTC. Its protein product is CASSQRGRENIQYF.

This chain links TRBV7-9 with TRBJ2-5, with 10 bases fitting TRBD2. V lost 4 bases and J lost 4; bases outside the gene matches: 9. CDR3 length: 16 residues. Germline V gene data show CDR1 as SEHNR and CDR2 as FQNEAQ (reference sequence). CDR3 residues: CASSSLSGGARETQYF. The CDR3 bases are TGTGCCAGCAGCTCCCTCAGCGGGGGGGCGAGAGAGACCCAGTACTTC.

J is TRBJ2-1 and V is TRBV10-2; 14 nucleotides match TRBD2. The CDR3 is 18 amino acids. Germline assignment: CDR1 WSHSY and CDR2 SAAADI. V shed 6 bases, J shed 4 bases, and the junction held 11 bases outside the gene matches. The CDR3 spells CASRRTSGGPLQYNEQFF. In nucleotides, the CDR3 is TGCGCCAGCAGGAGGACTAGCGGGGGGCCCCTTCAATACAATGAGCAGTTCTTC.

The J gene is TRBJ1-1, the V gene TRBV5-4; 7 bases line up with TRBD1. The CDR3 consists of 15 residues. Per the germline V gene, CDR1 is SGHNT and CDR2 is YYREEE (reference sequence). The junction had 8 bases not matched to a gene; V was cut back by 4 bases and J by 2 bases. The CDR3 coding sequence is TGTGCCAGCAGCGGATACAGGGGACCTAACACTGAAGCTTTCTTT. Residues: CASSGYRGPNTEAFF.

This chain joins TRBV20-1 and TRBJ2-1, with D possibly TRBD1 on 6 matching bases. The ends were cut back, 2 bases at V and 9 bases at J, with 8 bases in the middle. CDR3 length equals 11 residues. Germline V gene lookup returns CDR1 DFQATT and CDR2 SNEGSKA (reference sequence). The CDR3 DNA sequence: TGCAGTGCTAGACAAGGGGGTGAGCAGTTCTTC. Translating it yields CSARQGGEQFF.

The chain recombines TRBV9 with TRBJ2-7; D perhaps matches TRBD1 (6 bases). Germline V gene sequence: CDR1 SGDLS, CDR2 YYNGEE. The CDR3 covers 16 residues. Trimming pared 0 bases from V and 7 bases from J, leaving 20 bases between. The CDR3 nucleotides are TGTGCCAGCAGCGTAGGAGCCTCAGGGGAAGTGGAAGAGCAGTACTTC. Translated: CASSVGASGEVEEQYF.

This clone was seen just once. The chain joins TRBV6-6 to TRBJ2-7; 7 bases match TRBD1. The CDR3 is made up of 14 amino acids. In germline, CDR1 is MNHNY, CDR2 SVGAGI (reference sequence). Trimming cost V 2 bases and J 2 bases; bases outside gene matches: 3. For the CDR3, the DNA is TGTGCCAGCAGTTACCAACAGGGGCCCTACGAGCAGTACTTC. It codes for CASSYQQGPYEQYF.

The rearrangement joins TRBV4-3 to TRBJ2-6, with D possibly matching TRBD2 (6 bases). V lost 0 bases to trimming and J lost 4 bases, with 10 bases between them. CDR3 length: 16 residues. Germline CDR1 reads LGHNA; CDR2 reads YSLEER. CDR3 sequence: CASSQEGGAGANVLTF. In DNA, the CDR3 is TGCGCCAGCAGCCAAGAGGGGGGAGCCGGGGCCAACGTCCTGACTTTC.

A single count supports this clone. The rearrangement joins TRBV28 to TRBJ2-7, with D possibly matching TRBD1 (6 bases). V was cut by 5 bases and J by 5 bases, with 13 bases left in between. CDR1 is MDHEN, CDR2 SYDVKM, per germline. The CDR3 runs to 13 residues. CDR3 protein: CASSPQGRDEQYF. CDR3 nucleotides: TGTGCCAGCAGTCCTCAGGGGCGGGACGAGCAGTACTTC.

The rearrangement links TRBV18 to TRBJ2-2; a possible D gene is TRBD2 (6 bases). Germline CDR1 is KGHSH and CDR2 is LQKENI. V lost 4 bases, J lost 4 bases, and 16 bases lay in between. The CDR3 has 16 residues. In DNA, the CDR3 is TGTGCCAGCTCACTATCCGGGACTGATACCACCGGGGAGCTGTTTTTT. This gives the protein CASSLSGTDTTGELFF.